This T cell receptor (beta chain) was sequenced for a study of blood T cell repertoires in COVID-19 (dated by TCRdb to 2018 to 2021). With respect to the entire study: Collaborator samples came from the United States, Italy and Spain and covered acute and convalescent phases of COVID-19. The repertoires were made available in a free public database intended to serve as a resource for research on the immune response to SARS-CoV-2. The material from the prospective study consisted of cDNA or gDNA derived from T cells, B-cell-depleted T cells, or PBMCs. A de-identified subject ID, COVID-19 status, age in years and sex were almost always included in the sample metadata. Samples were obtained from the ongoing ImmuneRACE study (first 160 participants) and from 1,254 subjects provided by 6 global collaborators. Where available, HLA class I and class II types were taken from metadata supplied by the sample provider and were not determined by assay-based typing. The dataset comprised deeply sampled blood TCRbeta repertoires from subjects exposed to, actively infected with, or recovered from COVID-19. On the study overall, not on this receptor specifically: Clinical and demographic metadata were provided uncurated, with the amount varying by source and participant.

Another Seattle source contributed samples from volunteer blood donors who had recovered from COVID-19. Whole blood was collected in K2EDTA tubes by collaborating institutions according to the institutions' own protocols. For TCRbeta analysis, collaborator samples were shipped as frozen whole blood, as isolated PBMCs, or as DNA extracted from either sample type. Of note for this clone: It has no known antigen specificity. Base quality data are lacking; no much larger clone is found one base away.

CDR1 SEHNR and CDR2 FQNEAQ are derived from the germline V gene (reference sequence). The CDR3, cysteine through phenylalanine, is 11 amino acids long. The read is trimmed to its CDR3 DNA, 33 bases read in frame from base 1. Cut back by 5 bases and 9 bases, the V and J ends lie 8 bases apart. The immunoSEQ Assay, a bias-controlled multiplex PCR, was used to amplify TCRbeta CDR3 regions from genomic DNA. The study's processing was this. Within the assay, amplification of reference gene primers was used to estimate how many nucleated cells each sample contained. Sequence reads were collapsed and filtered to measure the absolute abundance of every unique TCRbeta CDR3 rearrangement. Productive Simpson clonality was computed per sample as the square root of Simpson's diversity index over productive rearrangements. Sourced from immuneACCESS, this table was stored by TCRdb with only in-frame sequences that have V and J called. A share of the clones is absent; for the studies checked, an unresolved V gene accounts for under half, and the remainder has no known explanation. V, J and clone size are those of that table, while D and trimming were read from the DNA. Recorded for this sample are under 300,000 clones; about nine tenths of them occurred a single time. About 2.2% of the sample goes to the ten largest clones.

The sequence derives from a man aged 30-40 years who had recovered from COVID-19. The chain links TRBV7-9 with TRBJ2-1, with an unclear D gene assignment. Sample: peripheral blood. At the DNA level, the sequence is TGTGCCAGCAGCCCCCGTCTTGAGCAGTTCTTC. Translated, this is CASSPRLEQFF.